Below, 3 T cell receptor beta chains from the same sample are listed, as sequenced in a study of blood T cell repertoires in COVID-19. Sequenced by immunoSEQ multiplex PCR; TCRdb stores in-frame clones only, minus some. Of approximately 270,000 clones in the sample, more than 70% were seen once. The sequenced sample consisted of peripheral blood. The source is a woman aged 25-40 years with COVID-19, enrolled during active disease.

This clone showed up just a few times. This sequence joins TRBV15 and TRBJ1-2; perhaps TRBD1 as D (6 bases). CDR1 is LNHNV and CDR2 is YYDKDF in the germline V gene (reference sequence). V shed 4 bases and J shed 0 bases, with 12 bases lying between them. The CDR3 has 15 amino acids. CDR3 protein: CATSKSGDPNYGYTF. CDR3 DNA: TGTGCCACCAGCAAGTCAGGGGACCCTAACTATGGCTACACCTTC.

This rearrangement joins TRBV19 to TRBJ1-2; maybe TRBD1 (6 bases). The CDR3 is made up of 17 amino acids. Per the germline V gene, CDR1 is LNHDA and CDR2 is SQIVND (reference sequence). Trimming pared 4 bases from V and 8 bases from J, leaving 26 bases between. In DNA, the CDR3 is TGTGCCAGTAGTACCACCTTAAACAGGGCGACCTCCGCGGGCTACACCTTC. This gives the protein CASSTTLNRATSAGYTF.

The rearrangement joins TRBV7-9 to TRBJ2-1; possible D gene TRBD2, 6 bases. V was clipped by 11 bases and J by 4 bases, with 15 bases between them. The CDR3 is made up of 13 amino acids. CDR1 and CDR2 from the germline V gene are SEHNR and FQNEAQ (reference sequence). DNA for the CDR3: TGTGCCTTCCAGGGACTGAAGTACAATGAGCAGTTCTTC. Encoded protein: CAFQGLKYNEQFF.